The subject of this entry is one T cell receptor beta chain. Its cognate antigen is unknown. This CDR3 has 14 amino acids. Germline-derived CDR1 and CDR2 are MNHEY and SVGAGI. Between the trimmed V and J ends, which lost 3 bases and 3 bases, there was a span of 11 bases. This entry belongs to a study of T cell responses to AZD1222 COVID-19 vaccine. Broader study findings: The CD4 TCRs associated with vaccination extended across spike and predominated at 160-218 and 743-854. When two AZD1222 doses had been given, Spike-specific TCR breadth and depth rose. There were mostly white British donors and more females than males, and clonal diversity was possibly underestimated. Only five or six AZD1222 recipients were seropositive at baseline.

This table comes from immunoSEQ multiplex PCR, and its TCRdb copy is limited to in-frame clones, with some not included. Here the sample spans roughly 140,000 clones, around 93% being singletons. The material sequenced was peripheral blood, taken on day 0 of AZD1222 vaccination. This clonotype was obtained from an adult in good health. V and J are TRBV6-5 and TRBJ1-2; D may be TRBD1 (5 bases). CDR3 coding DNA: TGTGCCAGCAGTTATAGGGGCCGGGACTATGGCTACACCTTC. Translating it yields CASSYRGRDYGYTF.